Presented here are 26 T cell receptor beta chains from one specimen sequenced in a study of T cell repertoires in cytomegalovirus infection. TCRdb redid the calling of the reads with MiXCR, one entry per CDR3 protein. Here the sample spans 250,000 to 300,000 distinct CDR3 sequences, approximately 8.3% being singletons. Input material: PBMCs. The receptors come from a human donor in good health (CMV status not recorded). Some clones in this sample may be carry-over from other donors' samples.

This clonotype was observed at least ten times. The chain recombines TRBV2 with TRBJ2-7; TRBD2 matches 10 bases. J gave up 5 bases and V 6 bases, and 4 bases lay outside the gene matches. This CDR3 comprises 13 residues. Germline loops: CDR1 SNHLY, CDR2 FYNNEI. CDR3 coding DNA: TGTGCCAGCAGACGGACTAGCGGTAACGAGCAGTACTTC. Its translation is CASRRTSGNEQYF.

This clonotype was counted many times. The chain joins TRBV14 to TRBJ1-2, with D tentatively TRBD1 (5 bases). Germline V gene data show CDR1 as SGHDN and CDR2 as FVKESK. The CDR3 totals 16 residues. The V end was cut by 0 bases, the J end by 2 bases, with 13 bases between. CDR3 loop: CASSQDLRGRNYGYTF. CDR3 DNA sequence: TGTGCCAGCAGCCAAGATCTTCGGGGGAGAAACTATGGCTACACCTTC.

V is TRBV7-2 and J is TRBJ1-1, with D unclear. Trimming left V 2 bases short and J 4 bases short, with 8 bases between. CDR3 length equals 13 residues. Germline CDR1 reads SGHTA; CDR2 reads FQGNSA. The CDR3 nucleotides read TGTGCCAGCAGCTTATCCCCCGCCACTGAAGCTTTCTTT. It specifies CASSLSPATEAFF.

This clonotype occurred many times. The chain has TRBV12-3 or TRBV12-4 and TRBJ1-5; a possible D gene is TRBD1 (5 bases). The CDR3 covers 14 residues. V lost 4 bases and J 9 bases, leaving 16 bases between the germline ends. As DNA, the CDR3 is TGTGCCAGCAGTTCCGGGACCCCACCAGGGCCCCAGCATTTT. Translated, it gives CASSSGTPPGPQHF.

This clonotype has only a few counts. The chain links TRBV28 to TRBJ2-7; D ambiguous. The CDR3 has 12 residues. Per germline, CDR1 MDHEN and CDR2 SYDVKM. V was pared by 7 bases and J by 4 bases, with 11 bases between. Here the CDR3 DNA reads TGTGCCAGCAATGGCTGGGAATACGAGCAGTACTTC. It translates to CASNGWEYEQYF.

This chain uses TRBV13 with TRBJ2-4; TRBD1 agrees at 11 bases. V dropped 5 bases and J dropped 3; count of bases not matched to a gene: 9. CDR1 is PRHDT, CDR2 FYEKMQ, per germline (reference sequence). The CDR3 is made up of 17 amino acids. CDR3 amino acids: CASSGEWGQGVKNIQYF. In DNA form, the CDR3 reads TGTGCCAGCAGCGGAGAGTGGGGACAGGGGGTCAAAAACATTCAGTACTTC. The full variable domain, completed using reference TRBV13 and TRBJ2-4, is AAGVIQSPRHLIKEKRETATLKCYPIPRHDTVYWYQQGPGQDPQFLISFYEKMQSDKGSIPDRFSAQQFSDYHSELNMSSLELGDSALYFCASSGEWGQGVKNIQYFGAGTRLSVL.

The J gene is TRBJ1-1, the V gene TRBV28; D ambiguous. The CDR3 length is 12 residues. The germline V gene has CDR1 MDHEN and CDR2 SYDVKM. Trimming left V 5 bases short and J 3 bases short, with 7 bases between. The CDR3 region has the DNA TGTGCCAGCAGTCCGTATTACACTGAAGCTTTCTTT. Its protein is CASSPYYTEAFF.

This clonotype has ten or more counts. A junction boundary mismatches the germline segment, possibly from a read error. The rearrangement joins TRBV5-1 to TRBJ2-7; tentatively, D is TRBD2 (7 bases). This CDR3 is built from 14 residues. CDR1 and CDR2 (germline): SGHRS, YFSETQ. The CDR3 coding sequence is TGCGCCTCAGCGGGGCAGGGGCACTCCCACGAGCAGTACTTC. Translation: CASAGQGHSHEQYF.

This rearrangement joins TRBV7-8 to TRBJ2-4; 10 bases align to TRBD1. Trimming removed 2 bases from V and 4 bases from J; junction bases left unmatched: 5. The germline gives CDR1 SGHVS, CDR2 FQNEAQ. The CDR3 has 16 residues. The CDR3: CASSLRQGATKNIQYF. The CDR3 coding sequence is TGTGCCAGCAGCTTAAGACAGGGGGCGACAAAAAACATTCAGTACTTC.

This clonotype was recorded a few times. CDR3 nucleotide sequence: TGTGCCAGCAGCGCCCGGGCGAAAGATACGCAGTATTTT. This translates into CASSARAKDTQYF. This chain uses TRBV7-2 with TRBJ2-3; D is unresolved. Germline V CDR1 and CDR2: SGHTA, FQGNSA. This CDR3 spans 13 amino acids. Trimming left V 5 bases short and J 5 bases short, with 11 bases between.

There are a few counts of this clonotype. The gene calls are TRBV6-5 and TRBJ2-3; 10 positions match TRBD2. The V and J ends lost 3 bases and 0 bases, in that order; junction bases with no gene match: 6. The CDR3 loop spans 17 amino acids. Germline CDR1 and CDR2: MNHEY and SVGAGI. The DNA for the CDR3 is TGTGCCAGCAGTTATCGAGCGGGAGGGTCTAGCACAGATACGCAGTATTTT. It is translated as CASSYRAGGSSTDTQYF.

This clonotype was seen more than once but under ten times. The chain combines TRBV20-1 with TRBJ2-5; D not resolved. V gave up 5 bases and J gave up 9 bases, with 25 bases separating them. The CDR3 consists of 15 residues. The germline V gene encodes CDR1 DFQATT and CDR2 SNEGSKA (reference sequence). The DNA for the CDR3 is TGCAGTGCTCCCACTCGGGTATTAGGGATTAGGGCCCAGTACTTC. Its translation is CSAPTRVLGIRAQYF.

This clonotype was counted many times. The V call is TRBV20-1, the J call TRBJ2-5, with D perhaps TRBD1 (6 bases). CDR1 is DFQATT and CDR2 is SNEGSKA in the germline V gene (reference sequence). There are 13 residues in the CDR3. Trimming removed 6 bases from V and 2 bases from J, with 13 bases in between. CDR3 residues: CSAPGQIQETQYF. CDR3 sequence (DNA): TGCAGTGCCCCCGGACAGATTCAAGAGACCCAGTACTTC.

This clonotype was detected many times. The chain uses TRBV7-2 and TRBJ1-3; D perhaps matches TRBD1 (6 bases). This CDR3 has 16 residues. The germline gives CDR1 SGHTA, CDR2 FQGNSA. Trimming shortened V by 3 bases and J by 2 bases, and 14 bases separated the two germline ends. CDR3 DNA: TGTGCCAGCAGCTTGGGGTGGGGGGCTACTGGAAACACCATATATTTT. Protein sequence: CASSLGWGATGNTIYF.

This rearrangement joins TRBV20-1 to TRBJ1-1, with D perhaps matching TRBD1 (5 bases). CDR1 and CDR2 (germline): DFQATT, SNEGSKA (reference sequence). V was trimmed by 5 bases and J by 7 bases, leaving 17 bases between them. This CDR3 is built from 13 residues. Here the CDR3 reads CSAPQRIDSEAFF. In DNA, the CDR3 is TGCAGTGCTCCTCAACGGATAGACAGTGAAGCTTTCTTT.

This clonotype was detected a few times. The CDR3 DNA sequence: TGTGCCAGCAGCTCCGGTACTAGCGGGGGAAGCGCAGATACGCAGTATTTT. Translating it yields CASSSGTSGGSADTQYF. The chain uses TRBV12-3 or TRBV12-4 and TRBJ2-3; 11 bases map to TRBD2. The CDR3 has 17 residues. Trimming removed 6 bases from V and 4 bases from J; junction bases left unmatched: 12.

This clonotype has at least ten counts. This chain joins TRBV11-2 and TRBJ2-1; the match to TRBD2 covers 13 bases. The junction had 3 bases not matched to a gene; V was cut back by 1 base and J by 9 bases. The CDR3 runs 15 residues. Germline V gives CDR1 SGHAT, CDR2 FQNNGV. The CDR3 reads CASSLGTSGSGEQFF. In DNA, the CDR3 is TGTGCCAGCAGCTTAGGGACTAGCGGGAGTGGTGAGCAGTTCTTC. The full variable domain, rest sourced from reference TRBV11-2 and TRBJ2-1, is EAGVAQSPRYKIIEKRQSVAFWCNPISGHATLYWYQQILGQGPKLLIQFQNNGVVDDSQLPKDRFSAERLKGVDSTLKIQPAKLEDSAVYLCASSLGTSGSGEQFFGPGTRLTVL.

The rearrangement links TRBV20-1 to TRBJ1-6; no reliable D call. This CDR3 has 16 amino acids. V was clipped by 3 bases and J by 0 bases, with 12 bases between them. From germline, CDR1 is DFQATT and CDR2 SNEGSKA (reference sequence). CDR3: CSASLPDGSYNSPLHF. The CDR3 DNA reads as TGCAGTGCTAGTTTGCCGGACGGCTCCTATAATTCACCCCTCCACTTT.

In this sample, this clonotype turned up many times. The chain combines TRBV12-3 or TRBV12-4 with TRBJ1-1; D unresolved. V gave up 8 bases and J gave up 5 bases, with 6 bases separating them. This CDR3 has 10 amino acids. CDR3: CASDRTEAFF. CDR3 coding DNA: TGTGCCAGCGACCGTACTGAAGCTTTCTTT.

This clonotype was counted many times. The chain uses TRBV7-2 and TRBJ1-5, with D unresolved. V was clipped by 1 base and J by 9 bases, with 10 bases between them. The CDR3 loop spans 13 amino acids. Germline lookup yields CDR1 SGHTA and CDR2 FQGNSA. The CDR3 region has the DNA TGTGCCAGCAGCTTAGAGGGCCTGTCGCCCCAGCATTTT. Its translation: CASSLEGLSPQHF.

V gene TRBV7-9 combines with J gene TRBJ2-2; D is uncertain. The V end lost 2 bases, the J end lost 4 bases, and 8 bases lay between the germline ends. The CDR3 length is 14 residues. CDR1 and CDR2 from the germline V gene are SEHNR and FQNEAQ (reference sequence). The CDR3 sequence: CASSLPIATGELFF. Written as DNA, the CDR3 is TGTGCCAGCAGCTTACCCATAGCCACCGGGGAGCTGTTTTTT.

The table lists this clonotype with many counts. The rearrangement uses TRBV5-1 and TRBJ2-2; no clear D gene. There are 15 residues in the CDR3. Germline V CDR1 and CDR2: SGHRS, YFSETQ. V was trimmed by 4 bases and J by 0 bases, leaving 10 bases between them. CDR3 nucleotide sequence: TGCGCCAGCAGCCTGAAGGGCGCGAACACCGGGGAGCTGTTTTTT. Translation: CASSLKGANTGELFF.

This clonotype was seen only a few times. The chain combines TRBV29-1 with TRBJ2-3, with 12 bases aligning to TRBD2. CDR3 length: 19 residues. CDR1 and CDR2 (germline): SQVTM, ANQGSEA. V trimming: 6 bases; J trimming: 2 bases; junction bases outside the gene matches: 18. The CDR3 here is CSVLTHGTSGLSTTDTQYF. Written as DNA, the CDR3 is TGCAGCGTACTTACCCATGGGACTAGCGGGCTTTCTACCACAGATACGCAGTATTTT.

This clonotype was counted ten times or more. The chain is built from TRBV20-1 and TRBJ2-7; D ambiguous. V was pared by 5 bases and J by 2 bases, with 19 bases between. Germline-derived CDR1 and CDR2 are DFQATT and SNEGSKA (reference sequence). The CDR3 contains 15 residues. The CDR3 spells CSAHQKILGPYEQYF. The CDR3, as DNA: TGCAGTGCTCACCAGAAAATCCTTGGTCCCTACGAGCAGTACTTC.

The chain recombines TRBV5-4 with TRBJ1-2; D unresolved. CDR1 SGHNT and CDR2 YYREEE come from the germline V gene (reference sequence). V was pared by 2 bases and J by 8 bases, with 10 bases between. This CDR3 spans 12 amino acids. The CDR3 DNA reads TGTGCCAGCAGCTTCGACGAGTTAGGCTACACCTTC. It specifies CASSFDELGYTF. Full variable domain (outside the CDR3, taken from reference TRBV5-4 and TRBJ1-2): ETGVTQSPTHLIKTRGQQVTLRCSSQSGHNTVSWYQQALGQGPQFIFQYYREEENGRGNFPPRFSGLQFPNYSSELNVNALELDDSALYLCASSFDELGYTFGSGTRLTVV.

This clonotype was seen a few times. The chain joins TRBV7-6 to TRBJ1-1; D possibly corresponds to TRBD1 (6 bases). CDR3 size: 15 residues. CDR1 is SGHVS and CDR2 is FNYEAQ in the germline V gene. V lost 2 bases to trimming and J lost 3 bases, with 13 bases between them. The CDR3 spells CASSLSQGPDTEAFF. CDR3 nucleotides: TGTGCCAGCAGCTTATCACAGGGTCCCGACACTGAAGCTTTCTTT.